Following are 14 T cell receptor delta chains from one sample sequenced in a study of γδ T cells in repeated Plasmodium falciparum infection. TCRdb re-called the multiplex PCR reads using CATT. The data show over 90,000 delta-chain clones, 0.9% to 1% seen once. Vgamma9/Vdelta2+ and Vdelta2-negative gammadelta T cells were flow-sorted from PBMC for bulk sequencing. Sequencing input: gamma-delta T cells from blood. Every receptor here comes from a pool of human donors (malaria-infected and uninfected, not separated).

This clone was observed a handful of times. TCRdb's listed protein matches a much larger clone and diverges from this DNA's translation at residue 13, likely through a read error; the protein shown comes from the DNA. The rearrangement uses TRDV2 and TRDJ1; D gene ambiguous. Matching the DNA to germline supplied the J gene, which TCRdb does not give. Germline values: CDR1 GEAIGNYY, CDR2 EKD. This CDR3 spans 16 amino acids. The CDR3 sequence: CACDTRIAPYTDRLIF. The DNA of the CDR3 is TGTGCCTGTGACACCCGTATCGCCCCGTACACCGATAGACTCATCTTT.

This clone was observed a few times. The amino acid sequence in TCRdb belongs to a much larger clone and departs from this DNA's translation at residue 9, likely a sequencing read error; the sequence shown is translated from the DNA. The chain couples TRDV1 to TRDJ1; D might be TRDD3 (5 bases). TCRdb supplies no J gene; here it was assigned by aligning the nucleotide sequence to germline. Germline V gene lookup returns CDR1 TSWWSYY and CDR2 QGS. Trimming removed 0 bases at V and 0 bases at J, with 29 bases between. The CDR3 has 22 residues. The CDR3 here is CALGELFRGTDFVPLYTDKLIF. CDR3 nucleotide sequence: TGTGCTCTTGGGGAACTATTTCGGGGAACCGACTTTGTACCCCTATACACCGATAAACTCATCTTT.

On this clone itself: A far larger clone is only one base removed, so a read error is likely. This sample includes further DNA sequences coding for the same CDR3. This sequence joins TRDV1 and TRDJ1; 11 bases match TRDD3. Germline loops: CDR1 TSWWSYY, CDR2 QGS. The CDR3 consists of 18 residues. The CDR3 loop is CALGDYSVGDTRTDKLIF. CDR3 bases: TGTGCTCTTGGGGACTACTCGGTGGGGGATACGCGTACCGATAAGCTCATCTTT.

Details on this clone: The protein given by TCRdb reflects a much larger clone and differs at residue 18 from this DNA's translation, likely from a read error; the protein shown is the DNA's translation. In DNA, the CDR3 is TGTGCCTGTGACACAAAGCGGATGCTACTGGGGGATACAGGCCCCTACACCGGTAAACTCATCTTT. It is translated as CACDTKRMLLGDTGPYTGKLIF. The chain employs TRDV2 and TRDJ1, with 12 bases that match TRDD3. The J gene, left out of TCRdb, was set here by checking the DNA against germline. The CDR3 totals 22 residues. Per germline, CDR1 GEAIGNYY and CDR2 EKD.

The sample holds many counts of this clone. Other DNA sequences in this sample translate to the same CDR3. The rearrangement links TRDV2 to TRDJ1, with TRDD3 identical over 13 bases. After removal of 3 bases from V and 0 bases from J, the junction contained 9 bases not matched to a gene. Per germline, CDR1 GEAIGNYY and CDR2 EKD. The CDR3 runs 18 residues. The CDR3 region is CACDYLLGDTGNTDKLIF. DNA of the CDR3: TGTGCCTGTGACTACCTACTGGGGGATACGGGAAACACCGATAAACTCATCTTT.

For this clone: The protein given by TCRdb reflects a much larger clone and differs at residue 8 from this DNA's translation, likely from a read error; the protein shown is the DNA's translation. The chain joins TRDV2 to TRDJ1, with 9 bases fitting TRDD3. No J gene was available from TCRdb, and it was assigned here by a germline match of the DNA. Germline CDR1 GEAIGNYY, CDR2 EKD. V dropped 0 bases and J dropped 0; count of bases not matched to a gene: 10. This CDR3 is 18 amino acids long. In nucleotides, the CDR3 is TGTGCCTGTGACACCGTGGGTCCTGGGGGATCCAACACCGATAAACTCATCTTT. It specifies CACDTVGPGGSNTDKLIF.

At least ten counts were recorded for this clone. The protein TCRdb lists belongs to a much larger clone and differs from this DNA's translation at residue 11, which points to a read error; the protein shown is made from the DNA. The V gene is TRDV2, the J gene TRDJ1, with D perhaps matching TRDD1 (5 bases). CDR1 is GEAIGNYY, CDR2 EKD, per germline. The CDR3 length is 13 residues. The chain's CDR3 is CACDTIGSDKPIF. Here the CDR3 DNA reads TGTGCCTGTGACACAATAGGTTCCGATAAACCCATCTTT.

This clone was detected only a few times. The likely explanation is a read error, given a far larger clone one base away. At the DNA level, this CDR3 is encoded by other sequences in the same sample as well. V gene TRDV1 combines with J gene TRDJ1; a weak D match, TRDD2 (6 bases). No J gene was available from TCRdb, and it was assigned here by a germline match of the DNA. Germline V gene sequence: CDR1 TSWWSYY, CDR2 QGS. The CDR3 length is 18 residues. The CDR3 loop reads CALGDYFLAREGTDKLIF. CDR3 nucleotide sequence: TGTGCTCTTGGGGACTACTTCCTGGCACGCGAGGGCACCGACAAACTCATCTTT.

This clone was counted between two and nine times. The translation of this DNA and the TCRdb protein of a much larger clone differ at residue 7, probably owing to a read error; the protein shown here is translated from the DNA. The chain joins TRDV2 to TRDJ1; a weak D match, TRDD2 (9 bases). As TCRdb names no J gene, one was assigned here on the basis of a DNA match to germline. This CDR3 contains 25 residues. Germline V gene data show CDR1 as GEAIGNYY and CDR2 as EKD. Trimming cost V 2 bases and J 2 bases, with 44 bases left between them. CDR3 DNA: TGTGCCTGTGACAACAGGAGCACCTTCCTACTATCGTCCCGGCGGGGGATAGAGTGGACCGATAAACTCATCTTT. Amino acid sequence: CACDNRSTFLLSSRRGIEWTDKLIF.

Comment on this clone: One base separates it from a far larger clone, so it is likely a read error. Other DNA sequences in the same sample also yield this CDR3. The V and J genes are TRDV2 and TRDJ1; 13 bases map to TRDD3. As TCRdb names no J gene, one was assigned here on the basis of a DNA match to germline. This CDR3 contains 19 residues. The germline gives CDR1 GEAIGNYY, CDR2 EKD. The CDR3, as DNA: TGTGCATGTAATGGCGTACTGGGGGATACGAGCCTCGACAGCGATAAACTCATCTTT. It specifies CACNGVLGDTSLDSDKLIF.

Regarding this clone: The protein given by TCRdb reflects a much larger clone and differs at residue 3 from this DNA's translation, likely from a read error; the protein shown is the DNA's translation. The J gene is TRDJ1, the V gene TRDV1; either TRDD2 or TRDD3 may fit D (7 bases each). Germline V lookup: CDR1 TSWWSYY, CDR2 QGS. The CDR3 runs 19 residues. The CDR3 is CAPGEPPLSYGGMRGKLIF. The CDR3 coding sequence is TGTGCTCCTGGGGAACCCCCCCTTTCCTACGGGGGGATGAGGGGTAAACTCATCTTT.

In its sample, this clone was seen a few times. TCRdb attributes to this sequence the protein of a much larger clone, which differs from the DNA translation at residue 12; a read error is likely, and the protein displayed is translated from the DNA. V usage is TRDV1 and J usage is TRDJ1, with unresolved D. TCRdb supplies no J gene; here it was assigned by aligning the nucleotide sequence to germline. The germline CDR1 and CDR2 sequences are TSWWSYY and QGS. CDR3 length: 19 amino acids. Deletions cut 0 bases from V and 2 bases from J, with 22 bases between. The CDR3 protein is CALGELESSRSSITDKLIF. In nucleotides, the CDR3 is TGTGCTCTTGGGGAACTAGAGTCGTCCCGGTCCTCTATTACCGATAAACTCATCTTT.

This clone was seen ten or more times. Given a far larger clone just one base away, this is likely a sequencing read error. Other DNA sequences of this sample code for an identical CDR3. The chain carries TRDV1 and TRDJ1; a weak D match, TRDD2 (8 bases). The germline V and J ends were trimmed by 1 base and 4 bases, with 34 bases remaining between them. Germline CDR1 and CDR2: TSWWSYY and QGS. This CDR3 contains 22 residues. CDR3 sequence reads: CALGEPDASYKTGDSRGDKLIF. CDR3 nucleotide sequence: TGTGCTCTTGGGGAACCCGACGCTTCCTACAAGACTGGGGACTCTCGGGGCGATAAACTCATCTTT.

This clone has a handful of counts. One base separates it from a far larger clone, so it is likely a read error. Other DNA sequences within the sample encode an identical CDR3. V gene TRDV2 combines with J gene TRDJ1; D possibly corresponds to TRDD3 (5 bases). Here the J gene came from matching the DNA to germline, since TCRdb omits it. V lost 0 bases and J lost 1, with 14 bases in between. CDR1 and CDR2 from the germline V gene are GEAIGNYY and EKD. This CDR3 is built from 16 residues. CDR3 coding DNA: TGTGCCTGTGACACCGTCGGGTCAATACGCACCGATAAACTCATCTTT. Protein: CACDTVGSIRTDKLIF.